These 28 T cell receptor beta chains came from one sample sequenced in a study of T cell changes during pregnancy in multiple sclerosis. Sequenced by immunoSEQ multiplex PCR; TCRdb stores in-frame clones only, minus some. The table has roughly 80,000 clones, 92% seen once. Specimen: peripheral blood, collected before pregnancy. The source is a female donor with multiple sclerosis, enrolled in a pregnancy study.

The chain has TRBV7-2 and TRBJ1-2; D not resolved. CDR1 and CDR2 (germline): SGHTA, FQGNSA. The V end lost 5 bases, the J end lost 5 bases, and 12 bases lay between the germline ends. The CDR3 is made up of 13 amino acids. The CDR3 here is CASSLDLGYGYTF. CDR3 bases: TGTGCCAGCAGCCTAGACCTCGGGTATGGCTACACCTTC.

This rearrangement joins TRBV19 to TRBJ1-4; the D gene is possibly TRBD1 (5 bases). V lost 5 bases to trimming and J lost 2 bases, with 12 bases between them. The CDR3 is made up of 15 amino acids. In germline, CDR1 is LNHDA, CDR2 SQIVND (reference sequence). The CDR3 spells CASSLDGGTNEKLFF. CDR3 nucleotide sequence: TGTGCCAGTAGTCTTGATGGGGGGACTAATGAAAAACTGTTTTTT.

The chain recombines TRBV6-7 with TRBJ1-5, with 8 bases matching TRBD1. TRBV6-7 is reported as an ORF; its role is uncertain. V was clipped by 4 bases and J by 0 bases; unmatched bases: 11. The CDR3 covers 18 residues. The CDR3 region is CASSFENRGYDSNQPQHF. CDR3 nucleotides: TGTGCCAGCAGTTTTGAGAACAGGGGGTATGATAGCAATCAGCCCCAGCATTTT.

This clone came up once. The CDR3 loop is CAWSLPGTVGYEQYF. CDR3 DNA sequence: TGTGCCTGGAGCCTTCCCGGGACAGTGGGCTACGAGCAGTACTTC. The gene calls are TRBV30 and TRBJ2-7; 7 bases fit TRBD1. V trimming: 3 bases; J trimming: 3 bases; junction bases outside the gene matches: 11. The V gene's germline CDR1 is GTSNPN and CDR2 SVGIG (reference sequence). The length of the CDR3 is 15 residues.

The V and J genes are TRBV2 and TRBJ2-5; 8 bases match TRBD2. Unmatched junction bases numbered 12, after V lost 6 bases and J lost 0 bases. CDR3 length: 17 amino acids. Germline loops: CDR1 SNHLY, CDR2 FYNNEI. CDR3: CASSRSWAGGYQETQYF. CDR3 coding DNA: TGTGCCAGCAGCCGATCATGGGCGGGGGGATACCAAGAGACCCAGTACTTC.

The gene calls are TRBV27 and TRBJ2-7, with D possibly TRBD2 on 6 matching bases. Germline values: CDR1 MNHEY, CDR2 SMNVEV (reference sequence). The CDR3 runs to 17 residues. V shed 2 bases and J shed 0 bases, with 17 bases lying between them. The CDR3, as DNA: TGTGCCAGCAGTTTACTTCTCGCCGGGGGTCCCTCCTACGAGCAGTACTTC. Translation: CASSLLLAGGPSYEQYF.

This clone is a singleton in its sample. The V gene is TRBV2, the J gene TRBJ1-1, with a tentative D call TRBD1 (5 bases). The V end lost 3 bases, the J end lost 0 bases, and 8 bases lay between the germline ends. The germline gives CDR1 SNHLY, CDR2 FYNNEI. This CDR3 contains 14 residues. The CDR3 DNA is TGTGCCAGCAGTGACGGGGGGATGAACACTGAAGCTTTCTTT. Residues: CASSDGGMNTEAFF.

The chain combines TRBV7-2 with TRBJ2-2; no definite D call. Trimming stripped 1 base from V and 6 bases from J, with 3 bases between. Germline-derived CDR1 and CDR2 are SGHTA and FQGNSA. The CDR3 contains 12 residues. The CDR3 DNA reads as TGTGCCAGCAGCTTAGTCTCCGGGGAGCTGTTTTTT. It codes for CASSLVSGELFF.

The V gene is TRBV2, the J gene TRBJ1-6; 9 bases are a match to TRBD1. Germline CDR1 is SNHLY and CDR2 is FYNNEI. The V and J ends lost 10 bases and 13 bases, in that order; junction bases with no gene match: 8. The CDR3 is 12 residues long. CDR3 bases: TGTGCCACCGGGACAGGGACGGGGCCCCTCCACTTT. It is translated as CATGTGTGPLHF.

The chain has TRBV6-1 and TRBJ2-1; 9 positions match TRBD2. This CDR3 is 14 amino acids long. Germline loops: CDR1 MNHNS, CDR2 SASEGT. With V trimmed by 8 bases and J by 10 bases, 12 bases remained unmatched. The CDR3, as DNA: TGTGCCAGCTGTCGCGAAGTAGCGGGGGACGAGCAGTTCTTC. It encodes CASCREVAGDEQFF.

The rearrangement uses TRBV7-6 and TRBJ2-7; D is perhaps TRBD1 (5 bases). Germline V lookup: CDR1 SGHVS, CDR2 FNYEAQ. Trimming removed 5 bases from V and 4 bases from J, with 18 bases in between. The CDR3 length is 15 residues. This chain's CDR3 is CASSNLGQGRYEQYF. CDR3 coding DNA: TGTGCCAGCAGCAATCTGGGGCAGGGTCGGTACGAGCAGTACTTC.

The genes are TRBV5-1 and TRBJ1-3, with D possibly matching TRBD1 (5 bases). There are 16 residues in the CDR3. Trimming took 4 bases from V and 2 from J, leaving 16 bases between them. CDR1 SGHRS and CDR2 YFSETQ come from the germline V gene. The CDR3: CASSIPTVNAGNTIYF. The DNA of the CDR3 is TGCGCCAGCAGCATACCGACAGTAAATGCTGGAAACACCATATATTTT.

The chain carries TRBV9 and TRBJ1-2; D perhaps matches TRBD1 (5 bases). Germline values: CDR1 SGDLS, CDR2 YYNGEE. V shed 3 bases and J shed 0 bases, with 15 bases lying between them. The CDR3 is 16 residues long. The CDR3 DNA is TGTGCCAGCAGCGATGCCCAGGGTTTAGCTAACTATGGCTACACCTTC. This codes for CASSDAQGLANYGYTF.

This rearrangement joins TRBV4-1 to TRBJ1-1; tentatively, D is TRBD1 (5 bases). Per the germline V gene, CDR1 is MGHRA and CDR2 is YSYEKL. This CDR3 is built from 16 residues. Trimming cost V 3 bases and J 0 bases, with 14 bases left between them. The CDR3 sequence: CASSQDKLEMNTEAFF. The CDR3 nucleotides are TGCGCCAGCAGCCAGGACAAGCTTGAAATGAACACTGAAGCTTTCTTT.

This chain's CDR3 is CATSRVSAGETQYF. The CDR3 DNA follows: TGTGCCACCAGCAGAGTTTCTGCGGGGGAGACCCAGTACTTC. The chain carries TRBV15 and TRBJ2-5; D perhaps matches TRBD2 (6 bases). In germline, CDR1 is LNHNV, CDR2 YYDKDF (reference sequence). The CDR3 totals 14 residues. V lost 1 base to trimming and J lost 5 bases, with 11 bases between them.

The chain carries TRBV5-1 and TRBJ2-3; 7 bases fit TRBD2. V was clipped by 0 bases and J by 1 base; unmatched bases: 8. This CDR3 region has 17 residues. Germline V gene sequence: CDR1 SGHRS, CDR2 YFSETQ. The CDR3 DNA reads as TGCGCCAGCAGCTTGGGGCGGGGGACTCTCGGCACAGATACGCAGTATTTT. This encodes CASSLGRGTLGTDTQYF.

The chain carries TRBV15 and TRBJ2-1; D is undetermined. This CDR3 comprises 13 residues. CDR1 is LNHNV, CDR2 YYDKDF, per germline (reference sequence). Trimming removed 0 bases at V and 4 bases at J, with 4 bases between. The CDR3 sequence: CATSRDTYNEQFF. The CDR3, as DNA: TGTGCCACCAGCAGAGATACATACAATGAGCAGTTCTTC.

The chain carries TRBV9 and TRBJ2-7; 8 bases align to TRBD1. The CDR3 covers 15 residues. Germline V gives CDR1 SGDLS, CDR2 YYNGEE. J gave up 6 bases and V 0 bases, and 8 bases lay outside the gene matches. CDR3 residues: CASSVDGQGVGEQYF. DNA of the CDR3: TGTGCCAGCAGCGTAGATGGACAGGGAGTTGGCGAGCAGTACTTC.

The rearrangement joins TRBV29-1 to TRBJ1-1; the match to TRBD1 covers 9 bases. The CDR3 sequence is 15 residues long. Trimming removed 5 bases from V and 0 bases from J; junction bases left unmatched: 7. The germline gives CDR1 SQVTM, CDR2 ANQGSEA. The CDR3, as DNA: TGCAGCGTTAACAGGGGGCGATCGATGAACACTGAAGCTTTCTTT. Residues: CSVNRGRSMNTEAFF.

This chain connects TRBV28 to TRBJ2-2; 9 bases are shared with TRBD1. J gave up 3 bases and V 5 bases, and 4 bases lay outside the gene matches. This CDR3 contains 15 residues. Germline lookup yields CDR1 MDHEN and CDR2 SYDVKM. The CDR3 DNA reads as TGTGCCAGCAGTAGCCGGGACAGGGACACCGGGGAGCTGTTTTTT. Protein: CASSSRDRDTGELFF.

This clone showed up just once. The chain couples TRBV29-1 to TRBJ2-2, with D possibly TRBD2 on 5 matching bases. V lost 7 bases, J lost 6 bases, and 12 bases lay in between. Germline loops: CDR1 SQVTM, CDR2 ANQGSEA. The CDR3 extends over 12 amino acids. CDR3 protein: CSAMDSSGELFF. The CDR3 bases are TGCAGCGCCATGGACTCTTCCGGGGAGCTGTTTTTT.

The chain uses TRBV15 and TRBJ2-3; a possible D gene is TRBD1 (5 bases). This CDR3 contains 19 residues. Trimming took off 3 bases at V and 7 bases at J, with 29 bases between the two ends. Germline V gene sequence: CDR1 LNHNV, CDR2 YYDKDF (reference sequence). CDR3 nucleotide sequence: TGTGCCACCAGCAGCCGAAGGCCCGACAGCCACATTCTTCTGAATACGCAGTATTTT. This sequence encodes CATSSRRPDSHILLNTQYF. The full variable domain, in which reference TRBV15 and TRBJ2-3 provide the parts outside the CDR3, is DAMVIQNPRYQVTQFGKPVTLSCSQTLNHNVMYWYQQKSSQAPKLLFHYYDKDFNNEADTPDNFQSRRPNTSFCFLDIRSPGLGDTAMYLCATSSRRPDSHILLNTQYFGPGTRLTVL.

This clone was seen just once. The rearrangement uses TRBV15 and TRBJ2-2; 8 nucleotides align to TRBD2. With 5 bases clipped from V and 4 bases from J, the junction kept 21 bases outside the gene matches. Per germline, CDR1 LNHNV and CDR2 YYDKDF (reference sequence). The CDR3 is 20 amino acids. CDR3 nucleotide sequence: TGTGCCACCAGCTCCCAATCCCGGGGGGGCTGGATTAGGGGCACCGGGGAGCTGTTTTTT. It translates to CATSSQSRGGWIRGTGELFF.

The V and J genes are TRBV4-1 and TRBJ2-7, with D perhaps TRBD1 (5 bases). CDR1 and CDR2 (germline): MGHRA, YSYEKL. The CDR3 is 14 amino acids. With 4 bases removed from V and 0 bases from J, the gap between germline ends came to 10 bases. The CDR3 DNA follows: TGCGCCAGCAGCCTCCGACAGCCCTCCTACGAGCAGTACTTC. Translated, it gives CASSLRQPSYEQYF.

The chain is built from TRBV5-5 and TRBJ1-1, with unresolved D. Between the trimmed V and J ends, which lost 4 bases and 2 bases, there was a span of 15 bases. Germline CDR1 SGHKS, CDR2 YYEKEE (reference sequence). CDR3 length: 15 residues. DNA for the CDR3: TGTGCCAGCAGCCCCGAGTGGGCTTCTAACACTGAAGCTTTCTTT. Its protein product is CASSPEWASNTEAFF. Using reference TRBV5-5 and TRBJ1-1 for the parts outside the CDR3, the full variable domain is DAGVTQSPTHLIKTRGQQVTLRCSPISGHKSVSWYQQVLGQGPQFIFQYYEKEERGRGNFPDRFSARQFPNYSSELNVNALLLGDSALYLCASSPEWASNTEAFFGQGTRLTVV.

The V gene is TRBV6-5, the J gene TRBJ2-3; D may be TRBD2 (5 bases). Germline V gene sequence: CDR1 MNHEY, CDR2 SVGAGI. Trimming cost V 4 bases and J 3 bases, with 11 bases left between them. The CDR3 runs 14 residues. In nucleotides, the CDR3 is TGTGCCAGCAGTTCCCCGGGGAGAACAGATACGCAGTATTTT. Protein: CASSSPGRTDTQYF.

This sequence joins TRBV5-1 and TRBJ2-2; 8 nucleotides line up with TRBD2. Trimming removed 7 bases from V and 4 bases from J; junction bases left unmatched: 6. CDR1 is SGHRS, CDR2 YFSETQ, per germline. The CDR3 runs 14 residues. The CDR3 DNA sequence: TGCGCCAGCTCCGCCGGGGGGGCCACCGGGGAGCTGTTTTTT. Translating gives CASSAGGATGELFF.

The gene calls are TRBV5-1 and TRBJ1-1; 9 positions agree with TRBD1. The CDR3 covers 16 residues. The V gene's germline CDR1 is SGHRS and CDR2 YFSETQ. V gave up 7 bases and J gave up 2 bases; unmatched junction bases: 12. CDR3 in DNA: TGCGCCAGCTCTTCGGGACAGGGAATTACAAACACTGAAGCTTTCTTT. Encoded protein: CASSSGQGITNTEAFF.